What follows describes a single T cell receptor (beta chain). Naive CD8 cells were CD45RO-negative, positively selected for CCR7, excluding terminally differentiated effector memory CD45RA+ cells. Sequencing used immunoSEQ multiplex PCR; TCRdb keeps in-frame clones, though not all of them. The table lists under 1 million clones, 90% to 97% of them singletons. This CDR3 spans 14 amino acids. Trimming removed 3 bases from V and 7 bases from J; junction bases left unmatched: 7. The germline gives CDR1 MDHEN, CDR2 SYDVKM. The data originate from a study of shared clonotypes between healthy human individuals.

V gene TRBV28 combines with J gene TRBJ1-2; 8 bases match TRBD1. The sequenced sample consisted of naive CD8+ T cells sorted from blood. The receptor was isolated from a man aged 30 to 45 in good health. CDR3 sequence: CASSLGRGRVGYTF. The DNA of the CDR3 is TGTGCCAGCAGTTTGGGCAGGGGGCGAGTTGGCTACACCTTC.